One T cell receptor (beta chain) is described in this entry. This clone was found a few times. It has no known antigen specificity. One base away there is no much larger clone; base qualities are not given. The entire amount of isolated RNA was reverse transcribed using the High Capacity cDNA Reverse Transcription Kit, so the sequenced TCRB transcripts were expressed ones. Deep immunoSEQ sequencing was performed on naive, central memory and regulatory T cell samples, with an average of around 3.4 million total reads per sample. Sorted cells were lysed in RLT buffer, and RNA was extracted using DNase-treated RNeasy Micro or Mini kits according to cell number. Each cell subset was processed on its own to prevent cross-contamination, while patient and healthy donor samples were processed together. The immunoSEQ multiplex PCR was used to amplify TCRB sequences from cDNA, generating 87-bp fragments that spanned the CDR3 region. Amplicons were sequenced on the Illumina HiSeq platform. For the original study's pipeline: PCR bias was corrected computationally using synthetic template baselines, and reads within Hamming distance 2 were collapsed, with unmergeable singletons discarded. Reads were aligned to IMGT to assign V, D and J genes, CDR3 length, and insertions or deletions at six rearrangement sites. Within each subset, clonotype counts were normalized to sorted cell number, and only after that were true diversity and Gini coefficients computed with the tcR R package. Repertoire sharing was quantified using the overlap coefficient calculated on TCRB nucleotide sequences. Out-of-frame TCRB sequences from naive cells were analyzed as a proxy for the pre-selection repertoire. Drawn from immuneACCESS, this table holds only the in-frame rearrangements with V and J called that TCRdb kept. Clones are partly lost; checked studies trace under half to an unresolved V gene and leave the rest unexplained. The V and J calls and clone size were taken over from that table, and D and trimming were inferred from the DNA. The sample table lists almost 250,000 clones, 13% to 15% of them with a count of one. Of the sample, more than 0.025% is held by the ten largest clones.

Each donor gave one peripheral blood draw, approximately 120 mL on average, collected into heparinised tubes. A BD FACSAria II was used to sort naive, central memory, regulatory and stem cell-like memory CD4+ T cells with a panel that included CD45RO, CCR7, CD25, CD127, CD95 and CD27. Every sorted population had a purity above 95%. PBMCs were isolated right away by Lymphoprep density gradient centrifugation and were stained directly, without culture. So that batch effects would be minimized, each experiment stained and sorted samples in pairs, pairing one healthy donor with one patient. Ends trimmed: V by 6 bases, J by 4 bases; bases unmatched to a gene: 0. The germline V gene provides CDR1 MGHDK and CDR2 SYGVNS. There are 13 amino acids in the CDR3, from cysteine to phenylalanine inclusive. The kept DNA is CDR3 alone, 39 bases in frame from the first base. This record belongs to a study of beta chain features in type 1 diabetes (dated by TCRdb to the late 2010s). Background for the entire study: Mean age, gender distribution, total cell number and subset yield were not different between patients and healthy donors. A total of some 100,000,000 sorted cells were examined across all samples, and a strong correlation was observed between cell number per subset and RNA yield. The study compared TCRB repertoires of sorted circulating CD4+ T cell subsets between recently diagnosed type 1 diabetes patients and matched healthy donors. Naive and central memory subsets were obtained from all 30 or so donors, but regulatory and stem cell-like memory subsets were isolated from only 8 patients and 8 healthy donors. What the work shows at the level of the full study, not this receptor alone: Because small numbers of individuals were included in the HLA sub-analyses, any influence of HLA type on TCRB rearrangement was left unresolved. Naive, central memory and regulatory TCRB repertoires appeared more similar among patients than among healthy donors. Patients with type 1 diabetes made fewer insertions and deleted more nucleotides at VDJ recombination sites, implying thymic rearrangement abnormalities. PCR may preferentially amplify shorter templates, but because patient and control samples were amplified and corrected together, any resulting skew would affect both groups equally. Because cDNA was sequenced instead of genomic DNA, activated cells with high expression could be over-represented, although the groups did not differ in activation or CD3 levels. In all four CD4+ subsets, TCRB CDR3 length was moderately but significantly shorter in type 1 diabetes patients.

Sequencing was carried out using naive CD4+ T cells from blood. The sample's cell subset or site label, decoded: true naive CD4+ T cells. The V and J segments used are TRBV25-1 and TRBJ2-2; 9 bases in between match TRBD2. This TCR was recovered from a woman in her forties in good health. The nucleotide sequence reads as follows: TGTGCCAGCAGGACTAGCGGCACCGGGGAGCTGTTTTTT. It specifies CASRTSGTGELFF.